This entry lists 18 T cell receptor beta chains sequenced from one sample in a study of shared clonotypes between healthy human individuals. Assay: immunoSEQ multiplex PCR; the TCRdb copy retains only in-frame clones and omits some. Seen here are approximately 1.1 million clones, roughly 74% observed once, and the top ten hold approximately 0.5%. Material for sequencing was memory CD4+ T cells from PBMCs. Subset described: CD45RA-negative fraction. The receptors derive from a man aged 18 to 30 in good health. Some clones in this sample may be carry-over from other donors' samples.

The chain employs TRBV5-1 and TRBJ2-5; D is unresolved. V was shortened by 1 base and J by 2 bases, with 9 bases between the two germline ends. CDR3 length equals 14 residues. In germline, CDR1 is SGHRS, CDR2 YFSETQ. The chain's CDR3 is CASSLSGQQETQYF. The CDR3 region has the DNA TGCGCCAGCAGCTTGTCGGGTCAACAAGAGACCCAGTACTTC.

This clone occurred a few times. V gene TRBV7-2 combines with J gene TRBJ1-6; D is perhaps TRBD1 (5 bases). Deletions cut 0 bases from V and 10 bases from J, with 16 bases between. This CDR3 contains 16 residues. CDR1 SGHTA and CDR2 FQGNSA come from the germline V gene. CDR3 in amino acids: CASSLAGGGLRSPLHF. The CDR3 DNA follows: TGTGCCAGCAGCTTAGCGGGGGGAGGACTACGCTCACCCCTCCACTTT.

This clone was detected once. This chain connects TRBV11-2 to TRBJ2-5; 10 nucleotides line up with TRBD2. Germline V lookup: CDR1 SGHAT, CDR2 FQNNGV. With 4 bases clipped from V and 5 bases from J, the junction kept 10 bases outside the gene matches. This CDR3 is built from 16 residues. The CDR3 spells CASSWSASGSSETQYF. The CDR3 DNA reads TGTGCCAGCAGCTGGTCGGCTAGCGGGAGTAGTGAGACCCAGTACTTC.

The J gene is TRBJ2-7, the V gene TRBV19, with 10 bases that match TRBD2. The CDR3 consists of 21 residues. Losses at the gene ends were 5 bases for V and 1 base for J; bases not matched to a gene: 23. Germline-derived CDR1 and CDR2 are LNHDA and SQIVND (reference sequence). CDR3 in DNA: TGTGCCAGTAGTCCCCTCGGGACGGGGCGACCTAGCGGGAGCAGGTCCTACGAGCAGTACTTC. It codes for CASSPLGTGRPSGSRSYEQYF. The whole variable domain, remainder taken from reference TRBV19 and TRBJ2-7, is DGGITQSPKYLFRKEGQNVTLSCEQNLNHDAMYWYRQDPGQGLRLIYYSQIVNDFQKGDIAEGYSVSREKKESFPLTVTSAQKNPTAFYLCASSPLGTGRPSGSRSYEQYFGPGTRLTVT.

The CDR3 DNA follows: TGTGCCAGCAGCCACACAGGGGGAAGGGGAAACACCATATATTTT. Translating it yields CASSHTGGRGNTIYF. This chain uses TRBV5-8 with TRBJ1-3, with 8 positions matching TRBD1. CDR3 size: 15 residues. Unmatched junction bases numbered 7, after V lost 4 bases and J lost 4 bases. The germline V gene encodes CDR1 SGHTS and CDR2 YDEGEE.

The chain recombines TRBV7-2 with TRBJ1-3; no clear D. Looked up from germline, CDR1 is SGHTA and CDR2 is FQGNSA. This CDR3 spans 18 amino acids. The V and J ends lost 0 bases and 0 bases respectively, with 15 bases between them. The CDR3 coding sequence is TGTGCCAGCAGCTTAGCCCCCGGACGGCCCAGCTCTGGAAACACCATATATTTT. Encoded protein: CASSLAPGRPSSGNTIYF.

The chain joins TRBV28 to TRBJ2-1, with D perhaps TRBD1 (5 bases). Germline CDR1 and CDR2: MDHEN and SYDVKM. The CDR3 covers 15 residues. Trimming took off 8 bases at V and 8 bases at J, with 22 bases between the two ends. CDR3 loop: CASGVQGYRSDEQFF. As DNA, the CDR3 is TGTGCCAGCGGAGTGCAGGGATACAGGTCCGATGAGCAGTTCTTC.

The rearrangement links TRBV5-6 to TRBJ2-3; 8 nucleotides match TRBD2. J gave up 3 bases and V 4 bases, and 7 bases lay outside the gene matches. This CDR3 is 15 amino acids long. Germline CDR1 SGHDT, CDR2 YYEEEE. CDR3 sequence (DNA): TGTGCCAGCAGCCGAATACTAGCGGATACAGATACGCAGTATTTT. Translated, it gives CASSRILADTDTQYF.

The chain links TRBV18 to TRBJ2-1; TRBD2 agrees at 15 bases. J lost 8 bases, V lost 3 bases, and 8 bases had no gene match. This CDR3 is built from 17 residues. Germline V gene data show CDR1 as KGHSH and CDR2 as LQKENI. CDR3 DNA sequence: TGTGCCAGCTCACCTCCTGGAGGACTAGCGGGAGGGGATGAGCAGTTCTTC. Protein: CASSPPGGLAGGDEQFF.

CDR3 nucleotide sequence: TGTGCCAGCAGCTCCTGGACAGCTTCAACTAATGAAAAACTGTTTTTT. Translated, it gives CASSSWTASTNEKLFF. The chain links TRBV7-8 to TRBJ1-4, with D perhaps TRBD1 (6 bases). The CDR3 runs to 16 residues. The germline gives CDR1 SGHVS, CDR2 FQNEAQ. V was pared by 4 bases and J by 0 bases, with 12 bases between.

At least ten counts were recorded for this clone. The chain carries TRBV11-1 and TRBJ1-1; 7 nucleotides align to TRBD1. CDR1 and CDR2 (germline): SGHAT, FQDESV (reference sequence). This CDR3 comprises 15 residues. J lost 0 bases, V lost 5 bases, and 6 bases had no gene match. The CDR3 region is CASSHKGTVNTEAFF. The DNA of the CDR3 is TGTGCCAGCAGCCATAAAGGGACAGTGAACACTGAAGCTTTCTTT.

This clone was counted once. Distinct nucleotide sequences in the sample also encode this CDR3. The chain recombines TRBV20-1 with TRBJ2-7; no firm D call. The CDR3 is made up of 11 amino acids. Germline assignment: CDR1 DFQATT and CDR2 SNEGSKA (reference sequence). V was clipped by 1 base and J by 2 bases, with 3 bases between them. CDR3 in DNA: TGCAGTGCTAGAGTGCCCTACGAGCAGTACTTC. As protein: CSARVPYEQYF.

The chain recombines TRBV11-2 with TRBJ2-1, with 11 positions matching TRBD2. CDR1 SGHAT and CDR2 FQNNGV come from the germline V gene. V lost 5 bases to trimming and J lost 7 bases; unmatched junction nucleotides: 13. The CDR3 loop spans 17 amino acids. This CDR3 reads CASSPTPLAGGFNEQFF. The CDR3 DNA reads TGTGCCAGCAGCCCCACCCCGCTAGCGGGAGGTTTTAATGAGCAGTTCTTC.

This clone was seen a single time. V gene TRBV7-7 combines with J gene TRBJ2-2, with TRBD1 matching 10 bases. Germline V gene data show CDR1 as SSHAT and CDR2 as FNYEAQ (reference sequence). This CDR3 contains 18 residues. The trim removed 5 bases at V and 6 bases at J, leaving 15 bases unmatched. This chain's CDR3 is CASSLRERTGGLAGELFF. The CDR3 nucleotides read TGTGCCAGCAGCCTACGCGAAAGGACAGGGGGTTTAGCCGGGGAGCTGTTTTTT.

In its sample, this clone was seen a few times. This rearrangement joins TRBV28 to TRBJ1-4, with 7 bases fitting TRBD1. In germline, CDR1 is MDHEN, CDR2 SYDVKM. This CDR3 is 15 amino acids long. The ends lost 5 bases at V and 7 bases at J; junction bases unmatched: 10. CDR3: CASSPQSGGGEKLFF. CDR3 nucleotides: TGTGCCAGCAGTCCCCAATCAGGGGGAGGTGAAAAACTGTTTTTT.

This clone appeared once. A much larger clonotype is one base distant, so this may be a read error. Other DNA sequences within the sample encode an identical CDR3. The J gene is TRBJ2-7, the V gene TRBV18; D unclear. Between the trimmed V and J ends, which lost 5 bases and 1 base, there was a span of 3 bases. The germline V gene encodes CDR1 KGHSH and CDR2 LQKENI. The CDR3 has 11 amino acids. This CDR3 is CASSASYEQYF. The CDR3 DNA sequence: TGTGCCAGCTCAGCGTCCTACGAGCAGTACTTC.

This chain connects TRBV28 to TRBJ2-7; TRBD2 agrees at 8 bases. The germline V gene has CDR1 MDHEN and CDR2 SYDVKM. The CDR3 totals 14 residues. The J segment lost 6 bases and the V segment lost 6 bases, leaving 10 bases of the junction unmatched. The CDR3 nucleotides are TGTGCCAGCAGAGCCCAATCCCGGGGGGGCGAGCAGTACTTC. It translates to CASRAQSRGGEQYF.

In DNA, the CDR3 is TGTGCCAGCAGTCTACACCGAATCGAGAACACCGGGGAGCTGTTTTTT. It translates to CASSLHRIENTGELFF. The chain carries TRBV28 and TRBJ2-2; D is uncertain. Trimming took 5 bases from V and 1 from J, leaving 14 bases between them. The germline V gene has CDR1 MDHEN and CDR2 SYDVKM. CDR3 length: 16 amino acids.